This T cell receptor (beta chain) was sequenced during a study of shared clonotypes between healthy human individuals. As for this clone: What it binds is not known.

The study's findings and limits: A generally larger estimated richness was seen in naive subsets than in memory subsets.

The naive CD8 population came from CD45RO-negative cells selected for CCR7, without terminally differentiated effector memory CD45RA+ cells. Sequencing was performed with immunoSEQ multiplex PCR; in TCRdb, only in-frame clones are kept and a portion is missing. Altogether roughly 2.1 million clones are present, approximately 94% being singletons, with the ten largest covering 1.7%. V lost 1 base and J lost 8; bases outside the gene matches: 22. The CDR3 loop spans 19 amino acids. Germline loops: CDR1 GTSNPN, CDR2 SVGIG (reference sequence). The sequence was collected from a man aged 18-30 years in good health. Some clones in this sample may be carry-over from other donors' samples. Source material: naive CD8+ T cells from PBMCs. This chain joins TRBV30 and TRBJ2-1, with 8 bases identical to TRBD2. The CDR3 sequence: CAWSDDYRARSGRDDEQFF. In nucleotides, the CDR3 is TGTGCCTGGAGTGACGACTACCGGGCAAGGAGCGGGAGAGATGATGAGCAGTTCTTC.